These T cell receptor beta chains were read from a single sample in a study of cytomegalovirus exposure and HLA in healthy donors. The data were produced by immunoSEQ multiplex PCR, yet TCRdb's version contains in-frame clones alone and is incomplete. This table has over 150,000 clones, approximately 62% appearing once. Input material: PBMCs. The source is a man aged 45-65 years in good health and CMV-seronegative. Both conserved end residues are part of each CDR3. Each record gives: V gene, clone size, D gene, J gene, CDR3 DNA, CDR3 protein. A D gene is named only where the DNA matches it firmly. Clone size is stated in some rows and not others, as once, few, many or a class when expanded.

>TRBV7-2|once|.|TRBJ1-4
TGTGCCAGCAGCTTAGATGTTAGGGGAAAACTGTTTTTT
CASSLDVRGKLFF
>TRBV5-1|.|.|TRBJ2-5
TGCGCCAGCAGCTTGCCCGGGGGAATGGAGACCCAGTACTTC
CASSLPGGMETQYF
>TRBV19|.|TRBD2|TRBJ2-2
TGTGCCAGTATGGCCCAAAGCGGGGGGGCGACCGGGGAGCTGTTTTTT
CASMAQSGGATGELFF
>TRBV7-3|once|.|TRBJ2-2
TGTGCCAGCAGCCGGACAGACACCGGGGAGCTGTTTTTT
CASSRTDTGELFF
>TRBV4-1|.|TRBD1|TRBJ1-5
TGCGCCAGCAGCCAAGACAGGGGGCGAAGCAATCAGCCCCAGCATTTT
CASSQDRGRSNQPQHF
>TRBV5-1|.|.|TRBJ1-4
TGCGCCAGCAGCTTGGCGGGGGGCCTGGGAGAAAAACTGTTTTTT
CASSLAGGLGEKLFF
>TRBV29-1|few|TRBD1|TRBJ1-1
TGCAGCCTCAGACAGGGAGGAGGCCTGAACACTGAAGCTTTCTTT
CSLRQGGGLNTEAFF
>TRBV11-2|.|TRBD2|TRBJ2-3
TGTGCCAGCAGCTTCCTAGCGGGGGGTACAGATACGCAGTATTTT
CASSFLAGGTDTQYF
>TRBV2|.|TRBD1|TRBJ2-3
TGTGCCAGCAGCTCCCCAGGGGGTTGGACAGATACGCAGTATTTT
CASSSPGGWTDTQYF
>TRBV6-5|.|TRBD1|TRBJ1-5
TGTGCCAGCAGTTTCACAGGGGGCCAAGGTCAGCCCCAGCATTTT
CASSFTGGQGQPQHF
>TRBV9|.|TRBD2|TRBJ2-7
TGTGCCAGCAGCGTAGATAGCGGGGTGAACTACGAGCAGTACTTC
CASSVDSGVNYEQYF
>TRBV7-9|.|.|TRBJ1-1
TGTGCCAGCAGCTTAGGGGGGGGTGAAGCTTTCTTT
CASSLGGGEAFF
>TRBV7-8|.|.|TRBJ1-1
TGTGCCAGCAGCCCGCATGCGCTGCTTAGCACTGAAGCTTTCTTT
CASSPHALLSTEAFF
>TRBV5-6|few|.|TRBJ1-1
TGTGCCAGCAGCTTCGCAGGGAGGACTGAAGCTTTCTTT
CASSFAGRTEAFF
>TRBV7-2|.|.|TRBJ2-4
TGTGCCAGCAGCCCTAGAAGAGGGCCGGAAAACATTCAGTACTTC
CASSPRRGPENIQYF
>TRBV5-1|.|TRBD2|TRBJ2-3
TGCGCCAGCAGCTTGGGCCTGGGGGGGAGCACAGATACGCAGTATTTT
CASSLGLGGSTDTQYF
>TRBV5-1|.|TRBD1|TRBJ1-5
TGCGCCAGCAAGATGGGACAGACCGACAATCAGCCCCAGCATTTT
CASKMGQTDNQPQHF